The clone carrying this T cell receptor (beta chain) was found many times. 5'RACE with constant-segment primers yielded barcoded, UMI-tagged TCR alpha and TCR beta cDNA libraries. TCRdb re-analysed the 5' RACE reads in MiXCR, keeping a single row per CDR3 protein. The sample holds about 400,000 distinct CDR3 sequences, over 15% seen once. These data come from a study of T-cell memory formation after mild COVID-19. CDR1 ENHRY and CDR2 SYGVKD come from the germline V gene. The CDR3 extends over 13 amino acids. The ends were cut back, 3 bases at V and 5 bases at J, with 9 bases in the middle. The rearrangement uses TRBV10-3 and TRBJ2-3, with a weak D call TRBD1 (5 bases). Sequenced material: PBMCs or a T cell subset sorted from them (not recorded which). The TCR comes from a man aged 18-30 years who had mild COVID-19 (a few samples of this study predate the infection). Cell type and time point are not known. CDR3 bases: TGTGCCATCAGTGATTTTAGGGGAGATACGCAGTATTTT. Its translation is CAISDFRGDTQYF.